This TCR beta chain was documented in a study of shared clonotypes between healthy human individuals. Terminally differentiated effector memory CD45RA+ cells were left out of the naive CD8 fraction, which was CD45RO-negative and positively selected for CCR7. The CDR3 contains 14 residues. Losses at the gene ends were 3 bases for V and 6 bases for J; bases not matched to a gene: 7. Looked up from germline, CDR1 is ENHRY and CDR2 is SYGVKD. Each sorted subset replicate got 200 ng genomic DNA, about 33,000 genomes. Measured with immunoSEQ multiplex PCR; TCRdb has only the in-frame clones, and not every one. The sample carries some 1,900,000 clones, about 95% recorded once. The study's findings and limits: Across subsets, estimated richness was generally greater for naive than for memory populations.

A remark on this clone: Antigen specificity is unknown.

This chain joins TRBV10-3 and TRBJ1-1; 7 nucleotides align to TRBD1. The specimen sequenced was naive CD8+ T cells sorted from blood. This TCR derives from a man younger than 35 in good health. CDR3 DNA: TGTGCCATCAGTGATTCGACAGGGAGCCCTGAAGCTTTCTTT. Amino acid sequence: CAISDSTGSPEAFF.